The 30 T cell receptor beta chains presented below share a single source sample, sequenced in a study of blood T cell repertoires in COVID-19 (TCRdb year 2020). Library prep was done by the immunoSEQ multiplex PCR assay. Held by TCRdb, this immuneACCESS table contains in-frame sequences only and omits some clones. Under half of the omission traces to an unresolved V gene where checked; the cause of the rest is unknown. Counted in this sample were approximately 270,000 clones; around 90% of them appeared once. The ten largest clones represent 2.2% of the sample. Sequenced: peripheral blood. The receptors stem from a man in his forties or fifties with acute or convalescent COVID-19.

J is TRBJ1-4 and V is TRBV11-2, with D uncertain. CDR1 SGHAT and CDR2 FQNNGV come from the germline V gene. The CDR3 extends over 13 amino acids. Trimming removed 3 bases at V and 8 bases at J, with 10 bases between. CDR3 DNA: TGTGCCAGCAGCTTTAGTCCGGGGGAAAAACTGTTTTTT. This codes for CASSFSPGEKLFF.

The rearrangement uses TRBV7-8 and TRBJ2-7; D may be TRBD2 (6 bases). Germline V lookup: CDR1 SGHVS, CDR2 FQNEAQ. Trimming took off 1 base at V and 9 bases at J, with 22 bases between the two ends. The CDR3 has 16 residues. The CDR3 sequence: CASSLEARGRGGGQYF. The CDR3 bases are TGTGCCAGCAGCTTAGAGGCCCGGGGAAGGGGAGGAGGGCAGTACTTC.

CDR3 protein: CASSQDNRQSYGYTF. The CDR3 DNA sequence: TGCGCCAGCAGCCAAGATAACAGACAATCCTATGGCTACACCTTC. This chain uses TRBV4-1 with TRBJ1-2, with D unresolved. The germline CDR1 and CDR2 sequences are MGHRA and YSYEKL. V gave up 0 bases and J gave up 4 bases, with 12 bases separating them. This CDR3 contains 15 residues.

V is TRBV9 and J is TRBJ1-1, with TRBD1 matching 7 bases. The CDR3 spans 15 residues. With V trimmed by 5 bases and J by 2 bases, 9 bases remained unmatched. Germline values: CDR1 SGDLS, CDR2 YYNGEE. Written as DNA, the CDR3 is TGTGCCAGCAGGGCGTCGGGGACAGAAAACACTGAAGCTTTCTTT. Encoded protein: CASRASGTENTEAFF. Drawing the rest from reference TRBV9 and TRBJ1-1, the complete variable domain is DSGVTQTPKHLITATGQRVTLRCSPRSGDLSVYWYQQSLDQGLQFLIQYYNGEERAKGNILERFSAQQFPDLHSELNLSSLELGDSALYFCASRASGTENTEAFFGQGTRLTVV.

Comments on this clone: Within the sample, other DNA sequences also encode this same CDR3. This chain uses TRBV7-2 with TRBJ1-5, with D perhaps TRBD1 (5 bases). The CDR3 has 14 residues. Per germline, CDR1 SGHTA and CDR2 FQGNSA. V lost 0 bases, J lost 2 bases, and 5 bases lay in between. The CDR3 reads CASSLAGGNQPQHF. In nucleotides, the CDR3 is TGTGCCAGCAGCTTAGCAGGGGGCAATCAGCCCCAGCATTTT.

The CDR3 here is CARQGAETQYF. The CDR3 coding sequence is TGTGCCAGACAGGGTGCGGAGACCCAGTACTTC. The chain has TRBV6-6 and TRBJ2-5; TRBD1 is a possible D gene (6 bases). The CDR3 is made up of 11 amino acids. Germline V gene data show CDR1 as MNHNY and CDR2 as SVGAGI (reference sequence). Trimming pared 9 bases from V and 5 bases from J, leaving 10 bases between.

The chain combines TRBV7-9 with TRBJ1-1; D not resolved. The CDR3 sequence is 13 residues long. Trimming took 1 base from V and 5 from J, leaving 8 bases between them. Germline V gives CDR1 SEHNR, CDR2 FQNEAQ (reference sequence). The CDR3 nucleotides are TGTGCCAGCAGCTTAGGCGTGCTGACTGAAGCTTTCTTT. Its protein is CASSLGVLTEAFF.

V is TRBV19 and J is TRBJ1-2; the D gene is possibly TRBD1 (5 bases). Trimming stripped 5 bases from V and 3 bases from J, with 10 bases between. Germline V lookup: CDR1 LNHDA, CDR2 SQIVND (reference sequence). The CDR3 is made up of 13 amino acids. The CDR3 spells CASSVGEDYGYTF. The CDR3 nucleotides are TGTGCCAGTAGTGTAGGGGAGGACTATGGCTACACCTTC.

V gene TRBV21-1 combines with J gene TRBJ1-2; no check of the table's D call, TRBD1, against the DNA was made. TRBV21-1 is recorded as a pseudogene. The CDR3 has 14 residues. In nucleotides, the CDR3 is TGTGCCAGCAGCCCGCCTGGGACAGGGGAGGGCTACACCTTC. Amino acids: CASSPPGTGEGYTF.

The V and J genes are TRBV30 and TRBJ1-1; D is undetermined. This CDR3 region has 13 residues. Trimming shortened V by 4 bases and J by 0 bases, and 9 bases separated the two germline ends. Germline V gene lookup returns CDR1 GTSNPN and CDR2 SVGIG (reference sequence). The CDR3 here is CAWNSRMNTEAFF. The CDR3 DNA follows: TGTGCCTGGAATAGCCGGATGAACACTGAAGCTTTCTTT.

The chain employs TRBV27 and TRBJ1-6, with a possible D match to TRBD1 (6 bases). Per the germline V gene, CDR1 is MNHEY and CDR2 is SMNVEV (reference sequence). V was shortened by 0 bases and J by 10 bases, with 10 bases between the two germline ends. The CDR3 length is 14 residues. This chain's CDR3 is CASSLSSGVSPLHF. DNA of the CDR3: TGTGCCAGCAGTTTATCGTCAGGGGTGTCACCCCTCCACTTT.

About this clone itself: The same CDR3 can be traced to other DNA sequences in this sample. The rearrangement joins TRBV6-5 to TRBJ1-5; D perhaps matches TRBD1 (5 bases). CDR1 and CDR2 (germline): MNHEY, SVGAGI. V was pared by 2 bases and J by 1 base, with 9 bases between. CDR3 length equals 15 residues. The CDR3 loop reads CASSYGGASNQPQHF. CDR3 DNA sequence: TGTGCCAGCAGTTACGGCGGGGCCAGCAATCAGCCCCAGCATTTT.

This sequence joins TRBV5-4 and TRBJ2-7; D is possibly TRBD1 (6 bases). CDR3 length equals 11 residues. Germline CDR1 reads SGHNT; CDR2 reads YYREEE (reference sequence). The germline V and J ends were trimmed by 2 bases and 7 bases, with 7 bases remaining between them. CDR3 DNA: TGTGCCAGCAGCTTAAGGGGGGAGCAGTACTTC. Translated, it gives CASSLRGEQYF. Looking up the rest from reference TRBV5-4 and TRBJ2-7 gives the full variable domain: ETGVTQSPTHLIKTRGQQVTLRCSSQSGHNTVSWYQQALGQGPQFIFQYYREEENGRGNFPPRFSGLQFPNYSSELNVNALELDDSALYLCASSLRGEQYFGPGTRLTVT.

This chain links TRBV19 with TRBJ2-6; tentative D call: TRBD1 (6 bases). Germline V gene data show CDR1 as LNHDA and CDR2 as SQIVND (reference sequence). The V and J ends lost 2 bases and 0 bases respectively, with 14 bases between them. The CDR3 is made up of 18 amino acids. The CDR3 region is CASSISGQGNSGANVLTF. The DNA of the CDR3 is TGTGCCAGTAGTATATCCGGCCAGGGGAACTCTGGGGCCAACGTCCTGACTTTC. Using reference TRBV19 and TRBJ2-6 for the parts outside the CDR3, the full variable domain is DGGITQSPKYLFRKEGQNVTLSCEQNLNHDAMYWYRQDPGQGLRLIYYSQIVNDFQKGDIAEGYSVSREKKESFPLTVTSAQKNPTAFYLCASSISGQGNSGANVLTFGAGSRLTVL.

CDR3 sequence (DNA): TGTGCCAGCAGCCGTGACAGGATTGCTTACGAGCAGTACTTC. Its translation: CASSRDRIAYEQYF. The chain couples TRBV3-1 (or the pseudogene TRBV3-2) to TRBJ2-7, with D possibly TRBD1 on 6 matching bases. Trimming took off 4 bases at V and 4 bases at J, with 14 bases between the two ends. The germline V gene encodes CDR1 LGHDT and CDR2 YNNKEL (reference sequence). The CDR3 has 14 residues.

The V call is TRBV5-1, the J call TRBJ2-7, with unresolved D. Per the germline V gene, CDR1 is SGHRS and CDR2 is YFSETQ. The CDR3 covers 13 residues. With 4 bases removed from V and 0 bases from J, the gap between germline ends came to 8 bases. This CDR3 reads CASSPTGSYEQYF. The DNA of the CDR3 is TGCGCCAGCAGCCCGACGGGCTCCTACGAGCAGTACTTC.

This chain links TRBV21-1 with TRBJ1-2; TRBD1, the table's D call, was not compared with the DNA. TRBV21-1 is listed as a pseudogene. The CDR3 totals 9 residues. CDR3 loop: CAPPGGYTF. DNA of the CDR3: TGTGCCCCCCCAGGAGGCTACACCTTC.

This sequence joins TRBV5-1 and TRBJ1-5; D is perhaps TRBD1 (5 bases). V gave up 4 bases and J gave up 0 bases, with 11 bases separating them. The germline CDR1 and CDR2 sequences are SGHRS and YFSETQ. This CDR3 contains 15 residues. This CDR3 reads CASSEFDSSNQPQHF. The CDR3 DNA reads as TGCGCCAGCAGCGAATTCGACAGTAGCAATCAGCCCCAGCATTTT.

This chain joins TRBV5-5 and TRBJ2-7, with 13 nucleotides matching TRBD2. The CDR3 is made up of 15 amino acids. Germline V lookup: CDR1 SGHKS, CDR2 YYEKEE (reference sequence). The V gene end was trimmed by 5 bases and the J gene end by 2 bases; junction bases not matched to a gene: 4. In DNA, the CDR3 is TGTGCCAGCAGGGGAGGACTAGCGGGGGCCTACGAGCAGTACTTC. The encoded protein is CASRGGLAGAYEQYF. The variable domain in full, with the rest retrieved from reference TRBV5-5 and TRBJ2-7, is DAGVTQSPTHLIKTRGQQVTLRCSPISGHKSVSWYQQVLGQGPQFIFQYYEKEERGRGNFPDRFSARQFPNYSSELNVNALLLGDSALYLCASRGGLAGAYEQYFGPGTRLTVT.

This rearrangement joins TRBV29-1 to TRBJ2-1; tentative D call: TRBD2 (5 bases). CDR3 length: 12 residues. Trimming pared 4 bases from V and 6 bases from J, leaving 10 bases between. The germline CDR1 and CDR2 sequences are SQVTM and ANQGSEA. CDR3 protein: CSVVASSNEQFF. The DNA of the CDR3 is TGCAGCGTTGTGGCTAGCAGCAATGAGCAGTTCTTC.

The chain links TRBV7-3 to TRBJ1-2; D perhaps matches TRBD1 (5 bases). Between the trimmed V and J ends, which lost 5 bases and 4 bases, there was a span of 11 bases. CDR1 is SGHTA, CDR2 FQGTGA, per germline. The CDR3 is 13 amino acids. CDR3 residues: CASSPNQGYGYTF. CDR3 bases: TGTGCCAGCAGCCCGAATCAGGGCTATGGCTACACCTTC.

This clone was picked up one time. This chain links TRBV3-1 (or the pseudogene TRBV3-2) with TRBJ2-2; 14 positions match TRBD2. Germline assignment: CDR1 LGHDT and CDR2 YNNKEL (reference sequence). This CDR3 is built from 17 residues. V dropped 4 bases and J dropped 4; count of bases not matched to a gene: 5. CDR3: CASSPGTSGGPTGELFF. The CDR3 DNA sequence: TGTGCCAGCAGCCCCGGGACTAGCGGGGGCCCCACCGGGGAGCTGTTTTTT.

CDR3 DNA sequence: TGTGCCAGCAGCTTAGGTCACAGGGCCTATGGCTACACCTTC. Translation: CASSLGHRAYGYTF. The V gene is TRBV7-9, the J gene TRBJ1-2, with D possibly TRBD1 on 6 matching bases. This CDR3 spans 14 amino acids. Germline V CDR1 and CDR2: SEHNR, FQNEAQ (reference sequence). Trimming stripped 1 base from V and 4 bases from J, with 10 bases between. Looking up the rest from reference TRBV7-9 and TRBJ1-2 gives the full variable domain: DTGVSQNPRHKITKRGQNVTFRCDPISEHNRLYWYRQTLGQGPEFLTYFQNEAQLEKSRLLSDRFSAERPKGSFSTLEIQRTEQGDSAMYLCASSLGHRAYGYTFGSGTRLTVV.

As regards this clone: An end of the junction does not agree with germline; a read error may underlie this. This chain connects TRBV12-3 or TRBV12-4 to TRBJ2-7; D call uncertain. CDR3 length: 12 residues. The CDR3 here is CASSYLPYQQYF. CDR3 DNA: TGTGCCAGCAGTTATCTCCCCTACCAGCAGTACTTC.

The V gene is TRBV15, the J gene TRBJ2-3, with D possibly TRBD2 on 7 matching bases. This CDR3 comprises 14 residues. Trimming removed 6 bases at V and 4 bases at J, with 14 bases between. Germline CDR1 is LNHNV and CDR2 is YYDKDF (reference sequence). CDR3 bases: TGTGCCACCAGAGCCGGGGGGCCCCCAGATACGCAGTATTTT. This gives the protein CATRAGGPPDTQYF. Together with reference TRBV15 and TRBJ2-3, the CDR3 gives the full variable domain: DAMVIQNPRYQVTQFGKPVTLSCSQTLNHNVMYWYQQKSSQAPKLLFHYYDKDFNNEADTPDNFQSRRPNTSFCFLDIRSPGLGDTAMYLCATRAGGPPDTQYFGPGTRLTVL.

The chain employs TRBV18 and TRBJ1-2; TRBD1 aligns across 7 bases. Per germline, CDR1 KGHSH and CDR2 LQKENI. CDR3 length: 13 residues. V dropped 3 bases and J dropped 3; count of bases not matched to a gene: 1. The CDR3 coding sequence is TGTGCCAGCTCACCTGGGACAGACTATGGCTACACCTTC. Protein product: CASSPGTDYGYTF.

The chain couples TRBV3-1 (or the pseudogene TRBV3-2) to TRBJ2-1, with 9 bases lining up with TRBD2. The CDR3 spans 12 residues. CDR1 and CDR2 from the germline V gene are LGHDT and YNNKEL (reference sequence). V lost 6 bases, J lost 15 bases, and 9 bases stayed unmatched. CDR3 region: CASRTLAGSWFF. The CDR3 DNA follows: TGTGCCAGCAGGACCCTAGCGGGGTCATGGTTCTTC.

A word on this clone: The junction does not match germline at one end; this may be a read error. The chain links TRBV7-7 to TRBJ2-5, with 13 bases identical to TRBD2. CDR3 size: 18 residues. CDR1 and CDR2 (germline): SSHAT, FNYEAQ (reference sequence). The CDR3 spells CASSLGVRLAGGQETQYF. CDR3 DNA: TGTGCTAGCAGCTTAGGGGTCAGACTAGCGGGGGGCCAAGAGACCCAGTACTTC. The whole variable domain, remainder taken from reference TRBV7-7 and TRBJ2-5, is GAGVSQSPRYKVTKRGQDVTLRCDPISSHATLYWYQQALGQGPEFLTYFNYEAQPDKSGLPSDRFSAERPEGSISTLTIQRTEQRDSAMYRCASSLGVRLAGGQETQYFGPGTRLLVL.

The rearrangement joins TRBV2 to TRBJ2-3; D is undetermined. The V end was cut by 4 bases, the J end by 1 base, with 6 bases between. Per the germline V gene, CDR1 is SNHLY and CDR2 is FYNNEI. The CDR3 consists of 13 residues. The DNA for the CDR3 is TGTGCCAGCAGTGTTCTCGGCACAGATACGCAGTATTTT. Amino acid sequence: CASSVLGTDTQYF.

The rearrangement links TRBV6-5 to TRBJ1-2; 7 nucleotides match TRBD1. The ends lost 6 bases at V and 3 bases at J; junction bases unmatched: 7. Germline CDR1 and CDR2: MNHEY and SVGAGI. The CDR3 is made up of 14 amino acids. CDR3 sequence: CASRRQGPDYGYTF. The CDR3 bases are TGTGCCAGCAGACGACAGGGTCCGGACTATGGCTACACCTTC.